Listed below are T cell receptor beta chains from one sample, sequenced in a study of OX40 agonist ivuxolimab in advanced cancers. The method was immunoSEQ multiplex PCR; TCRdb's version includes in-frame clones alone and lacks a portion of them. In the table there are about 79,000 clones, roughly 94% of which are singletons. Sequenced here: CD4+ or CD8+ T cells sorted from blood, sampled in a trial of the OX40 agonist ivuxolimab. These receptors originate from an adult with an advanced solid tumor such as melanoma, head and neck, liver or kidney cancer. Both conserved end residues are part of each CDR3. D genes are given only for firm matches. Not all rows give a size; the values are once, few, many and, for expanded clones, a class.

v_call: TRBV19; d_call: -; clone_size: -; j_call: TRBJ2-7; cdr3_aa: CASSIPGGVEQYF; cdr3_nt: TGTGCCAGTAGTATCCCCGGCGGGGTCGAGCAGTACTTC
v_call: TRBV7-9; d_call: -; clone_size: -; j_call: TRBJ1-5; cdr3_aa: CASSLPGHNQPQHF; cdr3_nt: TGTGCCAGCAGCTTACCCGGACACAATCAGCCCCAGCATTTT
v_call: TRBV30; d_call: -; clone_size: -; j_call: TRBJ2-7; cdr3_aa: CAWSVGSRVHEQYF; cdr3_nt: TGTGCCTGGAGTGTGGGGTCCCGGGTCCACGAGCAGTACTTC
v_call: TRBV19; d_call: -; clone_size: -; j_call: TRBJ2-7; cdr3_aa: CASMSAGESYEQYF; cdr3_nt: TGTGCCAGTATGTCGGCAGGGGAGTCCTACGAGCAGTACTTC
v_call: TRBV28; d_call: -; clone_size: once; j_call: TRBJ1-2; cdr3_aa: CASSPEGRGYTF; cdr3_nt: TGTGCCAGCAGCCCAGAGGGACGGGGCTACACCTTC
v_call: TRBV27; d_call: TRBD2; clone_size: -; j_call: TRBJ2-7; cdr3_aa: CASSLSGGAVYEQYF; cdr3_nt: TGTGCCAGCAGTCTTAGCGGGGGGGCCGTGTACGAGCAGTACTTC
v_call: TRBV19; d_call: TRBD1; clone_size: once; j_call: TRBJ2-7; cdr3_aa: CASSPTGQGSNEQYF; cdr3_nt: TGTGCCAGTAGTCCGACCGGACAGGGTAGCAACGAGCAGTACTTC
v_call: TRBV27; d_call: TRBD1; clone_size: -; j_call: TRBJ1-3; cdr3_aa: CASSLDRGGNTIYF; cdr3_nt: TGTGCCAGCAGTCTAGACAGGGGCGGAAACACCATATATTTT
v_call: TRBV6-5; d_call: -; clone_size: -; j_call: TRBJ2-7; cdr3_aa: CASAGGTAPSEQYF; cdr3_nt: TGTGCCAGCGCTGGCGGGACAGCTCCCAGCGAGCAGTACTTC
v_call: TRBV30; d_call: -; clone_size: few; j_call: TRBJ1-5; cdr3_aa: CAWSYQGGNQPQHF; cdr3_nt: TGTGCCTGGAGTTACCAGGGAGGCAATCAGCCCCAGCATTTT
v_call: TRBV4-1; d_call: -; clone_size: -; j_call: TRBJ1-1; cdr3_aa: CASSQEIPLNTEAFF; cdr3_nt: TGCGCCAGCAGCCAAGAAATCCCTCTGAACACTGAAGCTTTCTTT
v_call: TRBV5-1; d_call: -; clone_size: -; j_call: TRBJ1-2; cdr3_aa: CASSLADPNYGYTF; cdr3_nt: TGCGCCAGCAGCTTGGCGGATCCTAACTATGGCTACACCTTC
v_call: TRBV4-1; d_call: -; clone_size: -; j_call: TRBJ1-5; cdr3_aa: CASSQDRGAFGNQPQHF; cdr3_nt: TGCGCCAGCAGCCAAGATCGGGGGGCTTTTGGAAATCAGCCCCAGCATTTT
v_call: TRBV10-3; d_call: -; clone_size: -; j_call: TRBJ2-7; cdr3_aa: CAISEGVGSYEQYF; cdr3_nt: TGTGCCATCAGTGAAGGGGTGGGGTCCTACGAGCAGTACTTC
v_call: TRBV9; d_call: -; clone_size: -; j_call: TRBJ2-5; cdr3_aa: CASSSGRGEETQYF; cdr3_nt: TGTGCCAGCAGCTCCGGGCGAGGAGAAGAGACCCAGTACTTC
v_call: TRBV19; d_call: TRBD1; clone_size: -; j_call: TRBJ2-1; cdr3_aa: CASSILGTGDSEQFF; cdr3_nt: TGTGCCAGTAGTATATTGGGGACAGGGGATAGTGAGCAGTTCTTC
v_call: TRBV6-1; d_call: -; clone_size: -; j_call: TRBJ2-7; cdr3_aa: CASGDLISYEQYF; cdr3_nt: TGTGCCAGCGGCGACTTGATCTCCTACGAGCAGTACTTC
v_call: TRBV18; d_call: TRBD2; clone_size: -; j_call: TRBJ2-7; cdr3_aa: CASSPGTRFFEQYF; cdr3_nt: TGTGCCAGCTCACCCGGGACTAGATTTTTCGAGCAGTACTTC
v_call: TRBV28; d_call: TRBD1; clone_size: -; j_call: TRBJ1-3; cdr3_aa: CASSWRGRTGNTIYF; cdr3_nt: TGTGCCAGCAGTTGGAGGGGGCGTACTGGAAACACCATATATTTT
v_call: TRBV6-1; d_call: -; clone_size: -; j_call: TRBJ2-7; cdr3_aa: CASSEAGNPYEQYF; cdr3_nt: TGTGCCAGCAGTGAGGCAGGTAACCCCTACGAGCAGTACTTC
v_call: TRBV19; d_call: TRBD2; clone_size: -; j_call: TRBJ2-7; cdr3_aa: CASSQRESSYEQYF; cdr3_nt: TGTGCCAGTAGTCAGCGGGAGAGCTCCTACGAGCAGTACTTC
v_call: TRBV19; d_call: -; clone_size: -; j_call: TRBJ2-6; cdr3_aa: CASSITGTGANVLTF; cdr3_nt: TGTGCCAGTAGTATAACAGGTACTGGGGCCAACGTCCTGACTTTC
v_call: TRBV4-1; d_call: -; clone_size: once; j_call: TRBJ1-1; cdr3_aa: CASSLAEGAEAFF; cdr3_nt: TGCGCCAGCAGCCTCGCAGAGGGGGCTGAAGCTTTCTTT
v_call: TRBV10-3; d_call: TRBD2; clone_size: -; j_call: TRBJ2-7; cdr3_aa: CAISSSGGYEQYF; cdr3_nt: TGTGCCATCAGCAGTAGCGGGGGCTACGAGCAGTACTTC
v_call: TRBV7-3; d_call: TRBD1; clone_size: -; j_call: TRBJ1-3; cdr3_aa: CASSLLAGGVSGNTIYF; cdr3_nt: TGTGCCAGCAGCTTGCTCGCAGGGGGTGTATCTGGAAACACCATATATTTT
v_call: TRBV10-2; d_call: -; clone_size: -; j_call: TRBJ1-6; cdr3_aa: CASSEGGGDNSPLHF; cdr3_nt: TGCGCCAGCAGTGAAGGGGGGGGTGATAATTCACCCCTCCACTTT
v_call: TRBV19; d_call: -; clone_size: -; j_call: TRBJ2-2; cdr3_aa: CASSTTVNTGELFF; cdr3_nt: TGTGCCAGTAGTACGACAGTGAACACCGGGGAGCTGTTTTTT
v_call: TRBV11-2; d_call: -; clone_size: few; j_call: TRBJ1-6; cdr3_aa: CASSLGAHSPLHF; cdr3_nt: TGTGCCAGCAGCTTAGGTGCACATTCACCCCTCCACTTT
v_call: TRBV5-6; d_call: -; clone_size: -; j_call: TRBJ2-2; cdr3_aa: CASSPGSSTGELFF; cdr3_nt: TGTGCCAGCAGCCCAGGGTCTAGCACCGGGGAGCTGTTTTTT
v_call: TRBV27; d_call: -; clone_size: -; j_call: TRBJ2-7; cdr3_aa: CASSPPRGEQYF; cdr3_nt: TGTGCCAGCAGTCCCCCTAGGGGCGAGCAGTACTTC
v_call: TRBV5-4; d_call: -; clone_size: -; j_call: TRBJ2-6; cdr3_aa: CASSSQQGPNWANVLTF; cdr3_nt: TGTGCCAGCAGCTCTCAACAGGGACCTAACTGGGCCAACGTCCTGACTTTC
v_call: TRBV11-2; d_call: TRBD1; clone_size: -; j_call: TRBJ2-3; cdr3_aa: CASSAFGQGTDTQYF; cdr3_nt: TGTGCCAGCAGCGCCTTCGGACAGGGAACAGATACGCAGTATTTT
v_call: TRBV7-9; d_call: TRBD1; clone_size: -; j_call: TRBJ1-1; cdr3_aa: CASSLRTGSTEAFF; cdr3_nt: TGTGCCAGCAGCCTACGGACAGGGAGCACTGAAGCTTTCTTT
v_call: TRBV6-5; d_call: -; clone_size: -; j_call: TRBJ1-2; cdr3_aa: CASSYTGTAKDGYTF; cdr3_nt: TGTGCCAGCAGTTACACTGGGACCGCAAAGGATGGCTACACCTTC
v_call: TRBV5-5; d_call: -; clone_size: -; j_call: TRBJ2-3; cdr3_aa: CASSFGVSLTDTQYF; cdr3_nt: TGTGCCAGCAGCTTCGGGGTCTCCCTCACAGATACGCAGTATTTT
v_call: TRBV6-5; d_call: -; clone_size: once; j_call: TRBJ1-1; cdr3_aa: CASSYAQGQMNTEAFF; cdr3_nt: TGTGCCAGCAGTTACGCTCAGGGCCAGATGAATACTGAAGCTTTCTTT
v_call: TRBV4-1; d_call: TRBD2; clone_size: -; j_call: TRBJ2-4; cdr3_aa: CASSQASGGAIQYF; cdr3_nt: TGCGCCAGCAGCCAAGCTTCCGGGGGGGCCATTCAGTACTTC
v_call: TRBV6-5; d_call: -; clone_size: -; j_call: TRBJ1-5; cdr3_aa: CASSLFVNSNQPQHF; cdr3_nt: TGTGCCAGCAGTTTATTTGTTAATAGCAATCAGCCCCAGCATTTT
v_call: TRBV7-3; d_call: TRBD1; clone_size: medium-sized; j_call: TRBJ1-6; cdr3_aa: CASSTTGGQGSPLHF; cdr3_nt: TGTGCCAGCAGTACTACAGGGGGCCAGGGTTCACCCCTCCACTTT
v_call: TRBV30; d_call: -; clone_size: -; j_call: TRBJ1-6; cdr3_aa: CAWTDGPRGSPLHF; cdr3_nt: TGTGCCTGGACTGATGGGCCGCGGGGGTCACCCCTCCACTTT
v_call: TRBV6-5; d_call: -; clone_size: -; j_call: TRBJ1-6; cdr3_aa: CASSSRSSYNSPLHF; cdr3_nt: TGTGCCAGCAGCTCTAGAAGCTCCTATAATTCACCCCTCCACTTT
v_call: TRBV7-3; d_call: -; clone_size: -; j_call: TRBJ1-2; cdr3_aa: CASSLGGENGYTF; cdr3_nt: TGTGCCAGCAGCTTGGGAGGGGAGAATGGCTACACCTTC
v_call: TRBV2; d_call: -; clone_size: -; j_call: TRBJ1-2; cdr3_aa: CASSEALEGGDYGYTF; cdr3_nt: TGTGCCAGCAGTGAAGCGCTGGAGGGTGGGGACTATGGCTACACCTTC
v_call: TRBV7-9; d_call: -; clone_size: -; j_call: TRBJ2-3; cdr3_aa: CASSLSAGSTDTQYF; cdr3_nt: TGTGCCAGCAGCTTAAGCGCAGGGAGCACAGATACGCAGTATTTT
v_call: TRBV27; d_call: -; clone_size: -; j_call: TRBJ2-7; cdr3_aa: CASSYDSSYEQYF; cdr3_nt: TGTGCCAGCAGTTATGACAGCTCCTACGAGCAGTACTTC
v_call: TRBV7-9; d_call: -; clone_size: -; j_call: TRBJ1-3; cdr3_aa: CASSASSGNTIYF; cdr3_nt: TGTGCCAGCAGCGCAAGCTCTGGAAACACCATATATTTT
v_call: TRBV20-1; d_call: TRBD1; clone_size: -; j_call: TRBJ1-2; cdr3_aa: CSANQGAGDTF; cdr3_nt: TGCAGTGCAAACCAGGGGGCGGGCGACACCTTC
v_call: TRBV19; d_call: -; clone_size: -; j_call: TRBJ2-7; cdr3_aa: CASSISGRSSYEQYF; cdr3_nt: TGTGCCAGTAGTATTTCGGGACGTAGCTCCTACGAGCAGTACTTC
v_call: TRBV7-9; d_call: -; clone_size: -; j_call: TRBJ1-1; cdr3_aa: CASSSGQDTEAFF; cdr3_nt: TGTGCCAGCAGCTCGGGACAAGACACTGAAGCTTTCTTT
v_call: TRBV13; d_call: -; clone_size: -; j_call: TRBJ2-6; cdr3_aa: CASSTGVSGANVLTF; cdr3_nt: TGTGCCAGCAGCACCGGGGTATCAGGGGCCAACGTCCTGACTTTC
v_call: TRBV4-2; d_call: TRBD1; clone_size: -; j_call: TRBJ2-7; cdr3_aa: CASSQERTGSGWEQYF; cdr3_nt: TGTGCCAGCAGCCAAGAGCGGACAGGGAGTGGATGGGAGCAGTACTTC
v_call: TRBV5-4; d_call: -; clone_size: -; j_call: TRBJ2-7; cdr3_aa: CASSLMGGPSYEQYF; cdr3_nt: TGTGCCAGCAGCTTGATGGGCGGGCCATCCTACGAGCAGTACTTC
v_call: TRBV4-2; d_call: -; clone_size: once; j_call: TRBJ1-2; cdr3_aa: CASSKNSDYGYTF; cdr3_nt: TGTGCCAGCAGCAAGAATTCGGACTATGGCTACACCTTC
v_call: TRBV7-8; d_call: TRBD2; clone_size: -; j_call: TRBJ2-7; cdr3_aa: CASSLVKRESYEQYF; cdr3_nt: TGTGCCAGCAGCTTAGTGAAGCGGGAATCCTACGAGCAGTACTTC